What follows describes a single T cell receptor beta chain. No antigen is known for it. The sample originates from a study of human CD8 memory T cell subsets. The study, taken as a whole, reports: Stem-like memory and precursor exhausted T cells, unlike effector memory cells, were similarly highly diverse.

A UMI-labeled 5' RACE approach was the method that produced the TCR beta libraries. TCRdb reprocessed the 5' RACE reads and keeps a single row for each CDR3 protein, giving no DNA. This sample's table reports under 7,500 distinct CDR3 sequences. The CDR3 covers 12 residues. Germline CDR1 is MNHEY and CDR2 is SMNVEV (reference sequence). Duplicate approximately 150,000-cell vials of sorted CD8+ T cells per subset supplied the RNA. Sequenced input: CD8+ effector memory T cells (TEM) sorted from PBMCs. Subset: effector memory CD8 T cells, CCR7- CD45RO+ CD95+. This clonotype was obtained from a human donor in good health. The chain is built from TRBV27 and TRBJ2-7. This chain's CDR3 is CASSLGNNEQYF.